The present TCR beta chain was sequenced within a study of cytomegalovirus exposure and HLA in healthy donors. CDR3 length: 15 amino acids. Per the germline V gene, CDR1 is MNHNY and CDR2 is SVGAGI (reference sequence). V shed 3 bases and J 4 bases; nucleotides not matched to a gene: 6. PCR was performed using 60 Vbeta and 13 Jbeta primers. Libraries were prepared by immunoSEQ multiplex PCR; TCRdb keeps only in-frame clonotypes and omits some of them. Of 250,000 or so clones listed, about 85% are singletons. Study-wide results and limits: Among TCR beta chains of equal frequency, HLA-associated ones were more clonally expanded in a later analysis. The study found most TCR sequences rare, yet found some public TCRs in many donors. DRB1 showed the most TCR associations and HLA-C the fewest in a later analysis, as rates varied by HLA locus. Cytomegalovirus-associated TCR beta chains were listed, numbering around 150.

About this clone: Its antigen is undetermined.

This clonotype was sampled from a human donor in good health. Sequencing input: PBMCs. The rearrangement joins TRBV6-6 to TRBJ2-7; TRBD2 matches 10 bases. The chain's CDR3 is CASSYLAGATYEQYF. The CDR3 nucleotides read TGTGCCAGCAGTTATCTAGCGGGGGCAACTTACGAGCAGTACTTC.